Reported below is one T cell receptor (beta chain). Followed longitudinally, the Seattle patients had been enrolled during active infection. The sample belongs to a study of blood T cell repertoires in COVID-19. Study at large: Samples representing acute and convalescent COVID-19 were sourced from the United States, Italy and Spain. Sample material is recorded as cDNA or gDNA derived from T cells, B-cell-depleted T cells, or PBMCs.

The CDR3 runs 13 residues. V was trimmed by 5 bases and J by 7 bases, leaving 14 bases between them. Original data processing: Amplification of reference gene primers was used by the study to estimate nucleated cell counts. Method: immunoSEQ multiplex PCR; TCRdb's copy keeps in-frame clones and lacks some. Clonal size and the V and J genes are those of that table, whereas D and trimming came from the DNA. Of fewer than 350,000 clones in the sample, roughly nine tenths were seen once. This chain links TRBV12-3 or TRBV12-4 with TRBJ1-2, with D perhaps TRBD1 (5 bases). The material sequenced was peripheral blood. The TCR sequence derives from a woman in her sixties with COVID-19, enrolled during active disease. The CDR3 DNA reads TGTGCCAGCAGTCGCGGGACGCCTGCTGGCTACACCTTC. As protein: CASSRGTPAGYTF.